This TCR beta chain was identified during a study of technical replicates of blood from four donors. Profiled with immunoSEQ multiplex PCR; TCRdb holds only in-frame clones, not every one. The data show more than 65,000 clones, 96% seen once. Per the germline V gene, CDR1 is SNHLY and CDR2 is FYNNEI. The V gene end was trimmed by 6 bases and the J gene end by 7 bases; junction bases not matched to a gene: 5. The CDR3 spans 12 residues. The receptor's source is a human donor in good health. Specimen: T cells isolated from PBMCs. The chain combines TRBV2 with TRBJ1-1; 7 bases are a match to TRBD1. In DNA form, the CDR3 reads TGTGCCAGCAGAGGGACAGCCATTGAAGCTTTCTTT. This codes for CASRGTAIEAFF.